This T cell receptor beta chain was retrieved from a study of T cells in narcolepsy. This clone appeared once. This table comes from immunoSEQ multiplex PCR, and its TCRdb copy is limited to in-frame clones, with some not included. This table holds 20,000 to 30,000 clones, roughly 85% found once. V lost 4 bases and J 6 bases, leaving 8 bases between the germline ends. CDR1 and CDR2 (germline): SGHKS, YYEKEE (reference sequence). There are 12 residues in the CDR3. The specimen sequenced was CD45RA- memory CD4+ T cells from PBMCs. The source of this sequence is a human donor with narcolepsy. This rearrangement joins TRBV5-5 to TRBJ2-1; D call uncertain. The CDR3 region has the DNA TGTGCCAGCAGCGCCCGGAGCAATGAGCAGTTCTTC. This encodes CASSARSNEQFF.